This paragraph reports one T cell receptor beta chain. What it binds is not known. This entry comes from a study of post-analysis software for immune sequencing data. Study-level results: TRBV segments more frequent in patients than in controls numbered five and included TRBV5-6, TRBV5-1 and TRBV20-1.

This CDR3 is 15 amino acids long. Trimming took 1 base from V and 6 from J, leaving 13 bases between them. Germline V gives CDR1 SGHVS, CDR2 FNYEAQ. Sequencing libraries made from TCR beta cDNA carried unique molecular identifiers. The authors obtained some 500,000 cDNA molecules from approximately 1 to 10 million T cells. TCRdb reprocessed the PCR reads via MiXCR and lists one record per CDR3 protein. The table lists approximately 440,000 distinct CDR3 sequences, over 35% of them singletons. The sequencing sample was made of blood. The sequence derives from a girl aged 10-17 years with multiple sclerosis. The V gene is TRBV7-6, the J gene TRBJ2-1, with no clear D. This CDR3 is CASSLGYNGPNEQFF. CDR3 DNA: TGTGCCAGCAGCTTAGGCTATAATGGACCCAATGAGCAGTTCTTC. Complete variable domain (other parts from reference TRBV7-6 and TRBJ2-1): GAGVSQSPRYKVTKRGQDVALRCDPISGHVSLYWYRQALGQGPEFLTYFNYEAQQDKSGLPNDRFSAERPEGSISTLTIQRTEQRDSAMYRCASSLGYNGPNEQFFGPGTRLTVL.